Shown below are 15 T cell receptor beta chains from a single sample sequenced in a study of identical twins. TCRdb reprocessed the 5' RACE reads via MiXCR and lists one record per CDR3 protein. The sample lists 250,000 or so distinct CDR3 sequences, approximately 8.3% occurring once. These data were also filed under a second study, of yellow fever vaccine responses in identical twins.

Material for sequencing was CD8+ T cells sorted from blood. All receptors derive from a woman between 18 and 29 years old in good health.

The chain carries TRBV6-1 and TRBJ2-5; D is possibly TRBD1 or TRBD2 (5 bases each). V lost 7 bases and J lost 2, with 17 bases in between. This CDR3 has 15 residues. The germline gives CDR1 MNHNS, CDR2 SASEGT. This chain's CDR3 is CASTHTGPRQETQYF. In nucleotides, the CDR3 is TGTGCCAGCACCCATACGGGGCCGCGTCAAGAGACCCAGTACTTC.

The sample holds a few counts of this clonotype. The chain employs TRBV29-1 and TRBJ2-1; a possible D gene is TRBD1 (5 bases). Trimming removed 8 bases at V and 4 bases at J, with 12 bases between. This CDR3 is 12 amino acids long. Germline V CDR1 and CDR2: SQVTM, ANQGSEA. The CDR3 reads CSFSYRYNEQFF. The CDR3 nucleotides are TGCAGCTTTTCTTACAGGTACAATGAGCAGTTCTTC.

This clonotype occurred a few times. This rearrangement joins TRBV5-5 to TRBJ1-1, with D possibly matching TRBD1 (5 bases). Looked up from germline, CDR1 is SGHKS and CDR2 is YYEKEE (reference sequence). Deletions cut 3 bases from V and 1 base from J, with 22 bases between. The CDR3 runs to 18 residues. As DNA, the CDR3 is TGTGCCAGCAGCTGGGACCCACATAGCCCATATGAGAACACTGAAGCTTTCTTT. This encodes CASSWDPHSPYENTEAFF.

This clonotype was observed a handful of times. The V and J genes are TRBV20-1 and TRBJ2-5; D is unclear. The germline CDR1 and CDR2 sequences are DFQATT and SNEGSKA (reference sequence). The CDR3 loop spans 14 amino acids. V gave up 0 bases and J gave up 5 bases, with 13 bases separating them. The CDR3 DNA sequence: TGCAGTGCTAGAGAACGATTGGGTTTTGAGACCCAGTACTTC. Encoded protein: CSARERLGFETQYF.

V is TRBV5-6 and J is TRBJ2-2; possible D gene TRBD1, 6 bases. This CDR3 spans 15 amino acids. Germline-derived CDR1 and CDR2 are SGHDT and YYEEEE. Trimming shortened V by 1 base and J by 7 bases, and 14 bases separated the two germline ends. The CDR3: CASSLTLQGIGELFF. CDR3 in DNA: TGTGCCAGCAGCTTGACCCTCCAGGGGATCGGGGAGCTGTTTTTT.

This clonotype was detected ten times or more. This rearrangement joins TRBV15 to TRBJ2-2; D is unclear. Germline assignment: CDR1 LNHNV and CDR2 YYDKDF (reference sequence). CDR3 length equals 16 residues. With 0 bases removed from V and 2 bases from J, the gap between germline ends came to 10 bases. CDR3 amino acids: CATSRDPGHNTGELFF. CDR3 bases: TGTGCCACCAGCAGAGATCCCGGGCACAACACCGGGGAGCTGTTTTTT.

The CDR3 DNA reads TGTGCCAGCAGCGTCGATCTCGAGCAGTACTTC. Translation gives CASSVDLEQYF. The chain has TRBV12-3 or TRBV12-4 and TRBJ2-7, with unresolved D. There are 11 residues in the CDR3. V dropped 6 bases and J dropped 6 bases, with 9 bases sitting between them.

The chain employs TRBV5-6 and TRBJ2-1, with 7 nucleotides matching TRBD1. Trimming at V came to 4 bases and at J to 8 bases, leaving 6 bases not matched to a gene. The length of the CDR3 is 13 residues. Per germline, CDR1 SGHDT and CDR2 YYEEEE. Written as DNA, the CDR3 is TGTGCCAGCAGCCCGAGGGGGCTGGATGAGCAGTTCTTC. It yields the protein CASSPRGLDEQFF.

The CDR3 reads CASSQSLSSGAYNEQFF. In DNA, the CDR3 is TGCGCCAGCAGCCAATCCCTTTCGAGCGGCGCCTACAATGAGCAGTTCTTC. V and J are TRBV4-1 and TRBJ2-1; tentatively, D is TRBD2 (5 bases). This CDR3 has 17 residues. Trimming shortened V by 2 bases and J by 2 bases, and 16 bases separated the two germline ends. Germline values: CDR1 MGHRA, CDR2 YSYEKL.

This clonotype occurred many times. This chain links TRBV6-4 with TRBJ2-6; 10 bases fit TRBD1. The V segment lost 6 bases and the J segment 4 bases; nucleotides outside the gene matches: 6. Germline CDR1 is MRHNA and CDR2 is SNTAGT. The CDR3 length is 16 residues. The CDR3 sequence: CASSPGQGDGANVLTF. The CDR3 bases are TGTGCCAGCAGCCCAGGACAGGGGGACGGGGCCAACGTCCTGACTTTC.

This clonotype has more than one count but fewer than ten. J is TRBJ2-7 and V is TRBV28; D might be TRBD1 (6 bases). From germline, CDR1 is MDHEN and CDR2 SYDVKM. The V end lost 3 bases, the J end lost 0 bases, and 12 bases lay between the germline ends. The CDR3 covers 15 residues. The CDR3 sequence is CASSFGQTHSYEQYF. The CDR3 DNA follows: TGTGCCAGCAGTTTTGGACAGACGCACTCCTACGAGCAGTACTTC.

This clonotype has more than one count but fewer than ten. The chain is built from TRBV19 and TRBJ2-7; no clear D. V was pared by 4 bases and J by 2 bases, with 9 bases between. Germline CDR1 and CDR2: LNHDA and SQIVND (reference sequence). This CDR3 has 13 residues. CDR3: CASSSAKPYEQYF. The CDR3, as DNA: TGTGCCAGTAGTAGCGCCAAGCCCTACGAGCAGTACTTC.

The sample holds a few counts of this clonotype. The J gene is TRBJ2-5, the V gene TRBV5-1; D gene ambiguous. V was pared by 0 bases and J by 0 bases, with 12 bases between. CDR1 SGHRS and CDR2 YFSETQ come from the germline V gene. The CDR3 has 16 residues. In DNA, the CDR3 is TGCGCCAGCAGCTTGGCAGCAGCTTCGTACCAAGAGACCCAGTACTTC. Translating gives CASSLAAASYQETQYF.

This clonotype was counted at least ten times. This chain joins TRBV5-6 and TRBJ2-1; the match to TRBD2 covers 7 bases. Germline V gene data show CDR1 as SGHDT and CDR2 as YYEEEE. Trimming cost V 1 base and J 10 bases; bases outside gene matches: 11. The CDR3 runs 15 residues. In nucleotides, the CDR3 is TGTGCCAGCAGCTTGCAGCGGGACCTCTGGGGAGAGCAGTTCTTC. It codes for CASSLQRDLWGEQFF.

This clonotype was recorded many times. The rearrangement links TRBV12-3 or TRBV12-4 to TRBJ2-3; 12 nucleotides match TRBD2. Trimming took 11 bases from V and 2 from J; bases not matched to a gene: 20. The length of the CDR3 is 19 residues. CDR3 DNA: TGTGCCTTCTGCCCTCCGGGACTAGCGGGCCCAAAGCCCACAGATACGCAGTATTTT. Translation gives CAFCPPGLAGPKPTDTQYF.